A single sample is the source of the 25 T cell receptor beta chains below, sequenced in a study of OX40 agonist ivuxolimab in advanced cancers. Assay used: immunoSEQ multiplex PCR; TCRdb lists only in-frame clones, some missing. The sample records 20,000 to 25,000 clones, approximately 80% being singletons. The material was CD4+ or CD8+ T cells sorted from blood, obtained in a trial of the OX40 agonist ivuxolimab. Receptors were obtained from an adult with an advanced solid tumor such as melanoma, head and neck, liver or kidney cancer.

The chain is built from TRBV6-4 and TRBJ2-1; TRBD2 aligns across 8 bases. Germline V gene lookup returns CDR1 MRHNA and CDR2 SNTAGT. The V gene end was trimmed by 8 bases and the J gene end by 5 bases; junction bases not matched to a gene: 11. The CDR3 length is 15 residues. CDR3 in DNA: TGTGCCAGCTCGTCCGCGGGAGGCCAAAACAATGAGCAGTTCTTC. Its protein product is CASSSAGGQNNEQFF.

This clone has only a few counts. This chain connects TRBV19 to TRBJ2-1; 8 bases align to TRBD2. CDR1 LNHDA and CDR2 SQIVND come from the germline V gene (reference sequence). The junction had 3 bases not matched to a gene; V was cut back by 1 base and J by 4 bases. The CDR3 runs 15 residues. DNA for the CDR3: TGTGCCAGTAGTATAGTTAGCGGGGCTTACAATGAGCAGTTCTTC. It yields the protein CASSIVSGAYNEQFF.

This clone was observed a few times. This chain joins TRBV5-1 and TRBJ2-3; 8 positions agree with TRBD2. The J segment lost 2 bases and the V segment lost 4 bases, leaving 6 bases of the junction unmatched. Germline V gene sequence: CDR1 SGHRS, CDR2 YFSETQ. This CDR3 has 15 amino acids. CDR3 sequence: CASSRAGVFTDTQYF. As DNA, the CDR3 is TGCGCCAGCAGCCGAGCGGGGGTATTCACAGATACGCAGTATTTT. Full variable domain (outside the CDR3, taken from reference TRBV5-1 and TRBJ2-3): KAGVTQTPRYLIKTRGQQVTLSCSPISGHRSVSWYQQTPGQGLQFLFEYFSETQRNKGNFPGRFSGRQFSNSRSEMNVSTLELGDSALYLCASSRAGVFTDTQYFGPGTRLTVL.

This clone was observed a handful of times. The chain recombines TRBV6-5 with TRBJ2-2; maybe TRBD2 (7 bases). CDR3 length: 13 amino acids. The V gene lost 5 bases and the J gene lost 6 bases, with 10 bases spanning the gap. Germline CDR1 is MNHEY and CDR2 is SVGAGI. CDR3 coding DNA: TGTGCCAGCAGTCCGGGGGGCGCCGGGGAGCTGTTTTTT. Its translation: CASSPGGAGELFF.

The table lists this clone with a few counts. The J gene is TRBJ2-5, the V gene TRBV9; perhaps TRBD2 as D (5 bases). The V gene's germline CDR1 is SGDLS and CDR2 YYNGEE. Between the trimmed V and J ends, which lost 0 bases and 5 bases, there was a span of 14 bases. This CDR3 comprises 15 residues. The CDR3 region is CASSVVGSQRETQYF. Here the CDR3 DNA reads TGTGCCAGCAGCGTAGTTGGGTCCCAGCGGGAGACCCAGTACTTC.

The rearrangement links TRBV27 to TRBJ2-5, with a tentative D call TRBD2 (6 bases). The CDR3 runs to 15 residues. The germline V gene has CDR1 MNHEY and CDR2 SMNVEV (reference sequence). V shed 3 bases and J shed 4 bases, with 15 bases lying between them. The CDR3 loop reads CASSFRRGGAETQYF. The CDR3 DNA reads TGTGCCAGCAGTTTCCGGCGGGGTGGGGCAGAGACCCAGTACTTC.

The chain carries TRBV4-1 and TRBJ2-5, with 7 bases that match TRBD1. The J call may be mistaken, given a closer DNA end match to TRBJ2-7. CDR3 size: 15 residues. The V gene's germline CDR1 is MGHRA and CDR2 YSYEKL. The CDR3 sequence: CASSQGRGNPYEQYF. The DNA for the CDR3 is TGCGCCAGCAGCCAAGGCAGGGGGAACCCCTACGAGCAGTACTTC.

V gene TRBV2 combines with J gene TRBJ2-3; possibly TRBD1 or TRBD2 for D (7 bases each). Germline V gene sequence: CDR1 SNHLY, CDR2 FYNNEI. The V end lost 4 bases, the J end lost 0 bases, and 11 bases lay between the germline ends. This CDR3 comprises 15 residues. DNA of the CDR3: TGTGCCAGCAGTGGGGAGGGGGCGAGCACAGATACGCAGTATTTT. Protein: CASSGEGASTDTQYF.

V and J are TRBV5-1 and TRBJ1-2; no clear D gene. Germline CDR1 is SGHRS and CDR2 is YFSETQ. Between the trimmed V and J ends, which lost 2 bases and 4 bases, there was a span of 21 bases. The CDR3 totals 17 residues. The CDR3 region has the DNA TGCGCCAGCAGCTTTTCACGCGACTACAACCCTCCCTATGGCTACACCTTC. It yields the protein CASSFSRDYNPPYGYTF.

The J gene is TRBJ2-7, the V gene TRBV5-1; D tentatively reads TRBD1 or TRBD2 (5 bases each). Trimming left V 6 bases short and J 6 bases short, with 22 bases between. The germline gives CDR1 SGHRS, CDR2 YFSETQ. The CDR3 is 15 amino acids. CDR3 sequence reads: CASNPSGAHVSEQYF. Written as DNA, the CDR3 is TGCGCCAGCAATCCCTCCGGGGCCCACGTTAGCGAGCAGTACTTC.

V gene TRBV6-4 combines with J gene TRBJ2-7, with D unresolved. This CDR3 contains 12 residues. Germline V gives CDR1 MRHNA, CDR2 SNTAGT. Trimming left V 4 bases short and J 3 bases short, with 7 bases between. Here the CDR3 reads CASSGRNYEQYF. The CDR3, as DNA: TGTGCCAGCAGTGGCAGAAACTACGAGCAGTACTTC.

The J gene is TRBJ2-1, the V gene TRBV10-2; D might be TRBD2 (5 bases). CDR3 size: 15 residues. Germline V gene lookup returns CDR1 WSHSY and CDR2 SAAADI. V lost 9 bases and J 3 bases, leaving 18 bases between the germline ends. Here the CDR3 reads CASKKQSGDYNEQFF. For the CDR3, the DNA is TGCGCCAGTAAGAAACAGAGCGGAGACTACAATGAGCAGTTCTTC.

The V call is TRBV7-8, the J call TRBJ1-2; D is uncertain. Germline assignment: CDR1 SGHVS and CDR2 FQNEAQ. Trimming shortened V by 8 bases and J by 0 bases, and 19 bases separated the two germline ends. This CDR3 has 16 amino acids. CDR3 coding DNA: TGTGCCAGCTCCCCAGGCCCATATGGGACTAACTATGGCTACACCTTC. The encoded protein is CASSPGPYGTNYGYTF.

The genes are TRBV5-4 and TRBJ1-1; unclear D gene. This CDR3 has 13 amino acids. Germline loops: CDR1 SGHNT, CDR2 YYREEE (reference sequence). The V end was cut by 0 bases, the J end by 11 bases, with 14 bases between. The CDR3 loop reads CASSLAAVRRAFF. In DNA, the CDR3 is TGTGCCAGCAGCTTGGCCGCAGTAAGGCGTGCTTTCTTT.

The chain recombines TRBV7-8 with TRBJ2-7; possibly TRBD1 or TRBD2 for D (5 bases each). Germline V gives CDR1 SGHVS, CDR2 FQNEAQ. V was trimmed by 1 base and J by 3 bases, leaving 22 bases between them. The CDR3 spans 18 residues. CDR3 amino acids: CASSLGGPGTKKHYEQYF. The CDR3 DNA reads TGTGCCAGCAGCTTAGGAGGGCCCGGGACCAAGAAGCACTACGAGCAGTACTTC.

The chain recombines TRBV5-5 with TRBJ1-6, with 7 bases aligning to TRBD1. The germline V gene has CDR1 SGHKS and CDR2 YYEKEE (reference sequence). V was pared by 4 bases and J by 6 bases, with 13 bases of the junction left unmatched. CDR3 length: 17 residues. The DNA for the CDR3 is TGTGCCAGCAGCACCCATGACAGGGAGGGAAGTAATTCACCCCTCCACTTT. Translating it yields CASSTHDREGSNSPLHF.

The chain uses TRBV27 and TRBJ2-1; possibly TRBD1 or TRBD2 for D (5 bases each). Trimming took off 2 bases at V and 15 bases at J, with 14 bases between the two ends. This CDR3 is 12 amino acids long. Germline V gives CDR1 MNHEY, CDR2 SMNVEV (reference sequence). CDR3: CASSLLPGRLFF. DNA of the CDR3: TGTGCCAGCAGTTTACTACCGGGACGGCTGTTCTTC.

Here the CDR3 reads CSVIQSSSYEQYF. CDR3 DNA sequence: TGCAGCGTCATACAGTCGAGCTCCTACGAGCAGTACTTC. V gene TRBV29-1 combines with J gene TRBJ2-7, with D uncertain. Germline V CDR1 and CDR2: SQVTM, ANQGSEA. V shed 6 bases and J shed 0 bases, with 12 bases lying between them. The CDR3 extends over 13 amino acids.

This rearrangement joins TRBV30 to TRBJ2-4, with 13 bases aligning to TRBD2. J gave up 6 bases and V 3 bases, and 14 bases lay outside the gene matches. The CDR3 contains 18 residues. Per the germline V gene, CDR1 is GTSNPN and CDR2 is SVGIG (reference sequence). CDR3 amino acids: CAWRKVGLAGPGGNIQYF. The DNA of the CDR3 is TGTGCCTGGAGGAAGGTGGGACTAGCGGGACCCGGCGGAAACATTCAGTACTTC. Complete variable domain (other parts from reference TRBV30 and TRBJ2-4): SQTIHQWPATLVQPVGSPLSLECTVEGTSNPNLYWYRQAAGRGLQLLFYSVGIGQISSEVPQNLSASRPQDRQFILSSKKLLLSDSGFYLCAWRKVGLAGPGGNIQYFGAGTRLSVL.

CDR3 region: CASSSIAGYTDTQYF. The CDR3 nucleotides are TGTGCCAGCAGCTCCATAGCGGGGTACACAGATACGCAGTATTTT. V gene TRBV9 combines with J gene TRBJ2-3; TRBD2 matches 8 bases. J was trimmed by 2 bases and V by 4 bases; bases with no gene match: 6. This CDR3 is built from 15 residues. Germline CDR1 SGDLS, CDR2 YYNGEE.

This clone was seen only once. The V call is TRBV27, the J call TRBJ1-2, with 7 bases that match TRBD1. V dropped 7 bases and J dropped 8; count of bases not matched to a gene: 13. Looked up from germline, CDR1 is MNHEY and CDR2 is SMNVEV (reference sequence). The CDR3 totals 14 residues. CDR3 coding DNA: TGTGCCAGCATGGGACAGACCCTACCGGGGGGCTACACCTTC. Its protein product is CASMGQTLPGGYTF.

The V call is TRBV11-2, the J call TRBJ2-1; unclear D gene. CDR1 and CDR2 from the germline V gene are SGHAT and FQNNGV. The CDR3 loop spans 11 amino acids. Trimming took 7 bases from V and 4 from J, leaving 5 bases between them. DNA of the CDR3: TGTGCCAGCACCTCTTACAATGAGCAGTTCTTC. Amino acid sequence: CASTSYNEQFF.

J is TRBJ2-1 and V is TRBV4-3, with TRBD1 identical over 7 bases. CDR3 length equals 15 residues. Trimming removed 0 bases from V and 6 bases from J; junction bases left unmatched: 5. Germline V CDR1 and CDR2: LGHNA, YSLEER. The CDR3 sequence is CASSQDRGFGNEQFF. As DNA, the CDR3 is TGCGCCAGCAGCCAAGACAGGGGGTTCGGCAATGAGCAGTTCTTC.

This sequence joins TRBV5-5 and TRBJ2-2, with 12 bases fitting TRBD2. Trimming took 4 bases from V and 2 from J; bases not matched to a gene: 3. The CDR3 is made up of 16 amino acids. Germline loops: CDR1 SGHKS, CDR2 YYEKEE (reference sequence). The CDR3 DNA reads TGTGCCAGCAGCCCGGGACTAGCGGGTAACACCGGGGAGCTGTTTTTT. This translates into CASSPGLAGNTGELFF. The full variable domain, its missing parts supplied by reference TRBV5-5 and TRBJ2-2, is DAGVTQSPTHLIKTRGQQVTLRCSPISGHKSVSWYQQVLGQGPQFIFQYYEKEERGRGNFPDRFSARQFPNYSSELNVNALLLGDSALYLCASSPGLAGNTGELFFGEGSRLTVL.

The CDR3 bases are TGTGCCAGCAGCTTAAGCCCCGGGACAGGGATAAATGAGCAGTTCTTC. This codes for CASSLSPGTGINEQFF. This chain connects TRBV7-3 to TRBJ2-1; 9 positions agree with TRBD1. V lost 1 base to trimming and J lost 7 bases; unmatched junction nucleotides: 8. This CDR3 is built from 16 residues. CDR1 and CDR2 from the germline V gene are SGHTA and FQGTGA.